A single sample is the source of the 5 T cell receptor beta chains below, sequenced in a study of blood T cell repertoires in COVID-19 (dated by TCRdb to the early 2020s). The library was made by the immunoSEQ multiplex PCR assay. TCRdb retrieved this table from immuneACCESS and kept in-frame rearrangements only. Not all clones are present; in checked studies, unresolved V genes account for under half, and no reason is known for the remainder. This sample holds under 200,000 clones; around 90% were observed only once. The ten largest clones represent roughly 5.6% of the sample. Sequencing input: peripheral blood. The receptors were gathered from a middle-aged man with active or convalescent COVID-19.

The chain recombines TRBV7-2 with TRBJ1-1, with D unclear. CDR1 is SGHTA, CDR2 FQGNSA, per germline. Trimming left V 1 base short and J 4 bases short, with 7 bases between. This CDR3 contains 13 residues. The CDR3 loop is CASSLDYSTEAFF. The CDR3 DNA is TGTGCCAGCAGCTTAGATTACAGCACTGAAGCTTTCTTT.

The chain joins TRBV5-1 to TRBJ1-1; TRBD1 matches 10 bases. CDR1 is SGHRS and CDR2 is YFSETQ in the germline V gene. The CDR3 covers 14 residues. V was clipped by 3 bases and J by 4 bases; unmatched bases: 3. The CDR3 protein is CASSSDRGFTEAFF. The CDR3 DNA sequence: TGCGCCAGCAGCTCGGACAGGGGGTTCACTGAAGCTTTCTTT.

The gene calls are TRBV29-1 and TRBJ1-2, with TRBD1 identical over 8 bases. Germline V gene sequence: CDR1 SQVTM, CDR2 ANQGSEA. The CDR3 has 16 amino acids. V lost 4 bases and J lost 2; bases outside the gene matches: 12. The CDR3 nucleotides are TGCAGCGTTGGGGGGACAGGAGCCCGCTCGAACTATGGCTACACCTTC. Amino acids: CSVGGTGARSNYGYTF.

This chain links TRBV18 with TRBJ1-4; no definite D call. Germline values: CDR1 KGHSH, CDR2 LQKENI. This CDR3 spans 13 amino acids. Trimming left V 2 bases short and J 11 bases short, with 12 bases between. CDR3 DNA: TGTGCCAGCTCACCAACGGGGAAGGAGAAACTGTTTTTT. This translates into CASSPTGKEKLFF.

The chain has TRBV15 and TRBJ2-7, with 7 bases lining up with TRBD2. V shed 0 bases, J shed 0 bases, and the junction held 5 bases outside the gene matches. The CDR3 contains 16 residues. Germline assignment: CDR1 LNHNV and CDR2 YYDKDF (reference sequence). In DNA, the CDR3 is TGTGCCACCAGCAGAGATTGGGGGGGGGTCTCCTACGAGCAGTACTTC. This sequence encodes CATSRDWGGVSYEQYF.